The next 10 T cell receptor beta chains were all read from a single sample in a study of T cells after yellow fever vaccination. TCRdb independently ran MiXCR on the 5' RACE reads; one entry per CDR3 protein. The table has roughly 56,000 distinct CDR3 sequences, 5.5% to 6% seen once. The sequences come from PBMCs, either bulk or a sorted T-cell subset (CD4+, CD8+, memory, or dextramer-sorted; not recorded which), collected on the day of the yellow fever booster vaccination. The receptor set was obtained from a man aged 18 to 29 who received the YFV17D yellow fever vaccine.

The gene calls are TRBV23-1 and TRBJ2-2; 9 positions agree with TRBD2. TRBV23-1 is an ORF, and what it does is uncertain. With 0 bases clipped from V and 1 base from J, the junction kept 3 bases outside the gene matches. The CDR3 spans 17 residues. The CDR3 here is CASSQSPAGGNTGELFF. In DNA, the CDR3 is TGCGCCAGCAGTCAATCCCCAGCGGGGGGGAACACCGGGGAGCTGTTTTTT.

The sample holds many counts of this clonotype. The chain is built from TRBV29-1 and TRBJ2-1; tentative D call: TRBD2 (6 bases). V was cut by 0 bases and J by 2 bases, with 11 bases left in between. This CDR3 has 15 residues. Germline CDR1 SQVTM, CDR2 ANQGSEA. CDR3 amino acids: CSVEELAGAYNEQFF. The CDR3 DNA reads TGCAGCGTTGAAGAACTAGCCGGCGCCTACAATGAGCAGTTCTTC.

The rearrangement joins TRBV7-9 to TRBJ2-5; TRBD2 matches 9 bases. CDR1 and CDR2 from the germline V gene are SEHNR and FQNEAQ (reference sequence). The CDR3 is 15 amino acids. V lost 5 bases to trimming and J lost 4 bases; unmatched junction nucleotides: 8. Here the CDR3 reads CASSPRRGGGETQYF. The CDR3 bases are TGTGCCAGCAGCCCTCGGCGGGGGGGTGGAGAGACCCAGTACTTC. Full variable domain (outside the CDR3, taken from reference TRBV7-9 and TRBJ2-5): DTGVSQNPRHKITKRGQNVTFRCDPISEHNRLYWYRQTLGQGPEFLTYFQNEAQLEKSRLLSDRFSAERPKGSFSTLEIQRTEQGDSAMYLCASSPRRGGGETQYFGPGTRLLVL.

This clonotype was counted many times. The gene calls are TRBV12-3 or TRBV12-4 and TRBJ2-5; D remains unclear. The CDR3 length is 15 residues. V lost 0 bases and J lost 5, with 13 bases in between. The CDR3 here is CASSLAVYLWETQYF. CDR3 DNA sequence: TGTGCCAGCAGTTTAGCAGTCTACCTCTGGGAGACCCAGTACTTC.

The chain is built from TRBV25-1 and TRBJ2-3, with 8 bases lining up with TRBD2. The ends lost 7 bases at V and 3 bases at J; junction bases unmatched: 9. This CDR3 is 15 amino acids long. Germline CDR1 and CDR2: MGHDK and SYGVNS. The CDR3 bases are TGTGCCAGCACCCGGTCCGGGGGGGGGACAGATACGCAGTATTTT. It translates to CASTRSGGGTDTQYF.

This clonotype was seen only a few times. The rearrangement uses TRBV11-2 and TRBJ2-7; no clear D gene. The germline CDR1 and CDR2 sequences are SGHAT and FQNNGV. The CDR3 extends over 11 amino acids. Trimming stripped 5 bases from V and 5 bases from J, with 7 bases between. The CDR3: CASSTPDEQYF. CDR3 in DNA: TGTGCCAGCAGCACCCCGGACGAGCAGTACTTC. The full variable domain, in which reference TRBV11-2 and TRBJ2-7 provide the parts outside the CDR3, is EAGVAQSPRYKIIEKRQSVAFWCNPISGHATLYWYQQILGQGPKLLIQFQNNGVVDDSQLPKDRFSAERLKGVDSTLKIQPAKLEDSAVYLCASSTPDEQYFGPGTRLTVT.

This clonotype was seen ten or more times. The chain combines TRBV4-1 with TRBJ2-2; D gene ambiguous. Trimming took 4 bases from V and 1 from J, leaving 1 base between them. Germline lookup yields CDR1 MGHRA and CDR2 YSYEKL. The CDR3 is 12 residues long. CDR3 in amino acids: CASSRNTGELFF. The DNA for the CDR3 is TGCGCCAGCAGCCGGAACACCGGGGAGCTGTTTTTT.

This clonotype has ten or more counts. The chain joins TRBV15 to TRBJ1-2; no clear D gene. From germline, CDR1 is LNHNV and CDR2 YYDKDF (reference sequence). The CDR3 loop spans 18 amino acids. V was trimmed by 1 base and J by 2 bases, leaving 20 bases between them. In DNA form, the CDR3 reads TGTGCCACCAGCAGAGGGGCGTCAATTTATGGACGGAACTATGGCTACACCTTC. This codes for CATSRGASIYGRNYGYTF.

This clonotype was detected only a few times. The chain has TRBV25-1 and TRBJ2-3; TRBD2 matches at 8 bases. V was pared by 4 bases and J by 6 bases, with 6 bases of the junction left unmatched. The CDR3 runs 14 residues. Germline CDR1 reads MGHDK; CDR2 reads SYGVNS. The chain's CDR3 is CASSGREGSDTQYF. As DNA, the CDR3 is TGTGCCAGCAGTGGCCGGGAGGGGAGCGATACGCAGTATTTT.

This clonotype was counted at least ten times. V gene TRBV7-2 combines with J gene TRBJ1-1; D not resolved. With 5 bases removed from V and 7 bases from J, the gap between germline ends came to 14 bases. CDR3 length: 13 residues. Germline V gene lookup returns CDR1 SGHTA and CDR2 FQGNSA. DNA for the CDR3: TGTGCCAGCAGCACCAGATCGGCGGGTGAAGCTTTCTTT. As protein: CASSTRSAGEAFF.